Presented here are 13 T cell receptor beta chains from one specimen sequenced in a study of shared clonotypes between healthy human individuals. TCRdb keeps only in-frame clones here, not all; method: immunoSEQ multiplex PCR. The sample yields about 490,000 clones, about 85% seen once. The sequenced sample was PBMCs. The receptor set was obtained from a woman aged 40 to 50 in good health. Some clones in this sample may be carry-over from other donors' samples.

The rearrangement uses TRBV10-3 and TRBJ2-7; D may be TRBD2 (5 bases). CDR3 length: 14 residues. V lost 0 bases to trimming and J lost 3 bases, with 9 bases between them. Germline CDR1 and CDR2: ENHRY and SYGVKD. Written as DNA, the CDR3 is TGTGCCATCAGTGAGTCGTCGGGGAACTACGAGCAGTACTTC. Its protein is CAISESSGNYEQYF.

This rearrangement joins TRBV4-1 to TRBJ2-5; D is uncertain. CDR3 length: 16 amino acids. The V gene's germline CDR1 is MGHRA and CDR2 YSYEKL. Deletions cut 0 bases from V and 0 bases from J, with 11 bases between. The DNA of the CDR3 is TGCGCCAGCAGCCAAGATGGTGTTGGGTACCAAGAGACCCAGTACTTC. It is translated as CASSQDGVGYQETQYF.

The V gene is TRBV6-5, the J gene TRBJ1-1, with TRBD1 identical over 9 bases. Germline V lookup: CDR1 MNHEY, CDR2 SVGAGI. V was pared by 5 bases and J by 3 bases, with 1 base of the junction left unmatched. The CDR3 spans 13 residues. Here the CDR3 reads CASSRTGDTEAFF. The CDR3 bases are TGTGCCAGCAGTCGGACAGGGGACACTGAAGCTTTCTTT.

This clone was counted a single time. This sequence joins TRBV11-3 and TRBJ2-3, with D uncertain. This CDR3 spans 13 amino acids. Deletions cut 2 bases from V and 6 bases from J, with 9 bases between. Germline CDR1 is SGHNT and CDR2 is YENEEA. The CDR3 protein is CASSLNRLDTQYF. Written as DNA, the CDR3 is TGTGCCAGCAGCTTAAACCGGTTGGATACGCAGTATTTT. Looking up the rest from reference TRBV11-3 and TRBJ2-3 gives the full variable domain: EAGVVQSPRYKIIEKKQPVAFWCNPISGHNTLYWYLQNLGQGPELLIRYENEEAVDDSQLPKDRFSAERLKGVDSTLKIQPAELGDSAVYLCASSLNRLDTQYFGPGTRLTVL.

The chain combines TRBV4-1 with TRBJ2-7; D is possibly TRBD1 or TRBD2 (5 bases each). Deletions cut 4 bases from V and 4 bases from J, with 14 bases between. Germline CDR1 MGHRA, CDR2 YSYEKL. This CDR3 comprises 14 residues. The CDR3 nucleotides read TGCGCCAGCAGCCGGCCGGGGCTTGGGTACGAGCAGTACTTC. Amino acids: CASSRPGLGYEQYF.

The gene calls are TRBV7-3 and TRBJ2-2, with 9 nucleotides matching TRBD1. Germline V CDR1 and CDR2: SGHTA, FQGTGA. The V and J ends lost 5 bases and 1 base, in that order; junction bases with no gene match: 5. The CDR3 sequence is 16 residues long. CDR3: CASSAGTGRNTGELFF. DNA of the CDR3: TGTGCCAGCAGCGCAGGGACAGGGCGGAACACCGGGGAGCTGTTTTTT.

This clone was seen a handful of times. V gene TRBV7-9 combines with J gene TRBJ2-7; TRBD2 matches 9 bases. CDR3 length: 15 residues. Germline CDR1 SEHNR, CDR2 FQNEAQ (reference sequence). The V gene end was trimmed by 5 bases and the J gene end by 6 bases; junction bases not matched to a gene: 11. The CDR3: CASSPRTSEGGEQYF. CDR3 DNA: TGTGCCAGCAGCCCCCGGACTAGCGAGGGAGGCGAGCAGTACTTC.

The table lists this clone with a few counts. A far bigger clonotype differs at one base, so this is likely a read error. This sequence joins TRBV28 and TRBJ2-5; perhaps D is TRBD1 or TRBD2 (6 bases each). Trimming took off 6 bases at V and 5 bases at J, with 13 bases between the two ends. Germline V gene data show CDR1 as MDHEN and CDR2 as SYDVKM. The length of the CDR3 is 13 residues. The CDR3 protein is CASRYRGGETQYF. In DNA form, the CDR3 reads TGTGCCAGCAGATATCGAGGGGGGGAGACCCAGTACTTC.

The V and J genes are TRBV10-1 and TRBJ2-3; D perhaps matches TRBD1 (6 bases). V lost 3 bases to trimming and J lost 4 bases, with 8 bases between them. Germline-derived CDR1 and CDR2 are WNHNN and SYGVQD (reference sequence). The CDR3 runs to 13 residues. As DNA, the CDR3 is TGCGCCAGCAGTGAAGCAGGGGCAGATACGCAGTATTTT. As protein: CASSEAGADTQYF.

Notes on this clone: This is likely an artifact of a read error, given a far larger clone one base away. V is TRBV4-3 and J is TRBJ2-2, with D tentatively TRBD1 (5 bases). Germline V gene data show CDR1 as LGHNA and CDR2 as YSLEER. The CDR3 consists of 16 residues. The CDR3: CAGSQEKGPNTGELFF. The CDR3 DNA reads as TGCGCCGGCAGCCAAGAGAAGGGGCCGAACACCGGGGAGCTGTTTTTT.

To note about this clone: A far larger clone is just one base off, so this is likely a read error. The sample contains more than one DNA sequence encoding this CDR3. V usage is TRBV28 and J usage is TRBJ1-1; a possible D gene is TRBD1 (6 bases). V gave up 2 bases and J gave up 3 bases, with 13 bases separating them. This CDR3 has 15 amino acids. Germline V gene lookup returns CDR1 MDHEN and CDR2 SYDVKM. CDR3 DNA sequence: TGTGCCAGCAGTTTACTGATGGGGGCGGACACTGAAGCTTTCTTT. Encoded protein: CASSLLMGADTEAFF.

The rearrangement uses TRBV19 and TRBJ1-1, with a tentative D call TRBD1 (5 bases). Germline assignment: CDR1 LNHDA and CDR2 SQIVND (reference sequence). CDR3 length: 14 residues. Between the trimmed V and J ends, which lost 6 bases and 1 base, there was a span of 12 bases. The CDR3 spells CASSPRGGNTEAFF. As DNA, the CDR3 is TGTGCCAGTAGCCCCCGTGGGGGGAACACTGAAGCTTTCTTT.

As concerns this clone: A far more abundant clone sits one base away, making this likely a read error. The chain combines TRBV30 with TRBJ2-7, with a possible D match to TRBD2 (6 bases). V gave up 0 bases and J gave up 3 bases, with 15 bases separating them. CDR1 and CDR2 (germline): GTSNPN, SVGIG (reference sequence). The CDR3 contains 15 residues. CDR3 protein: CAWSVRRDGFYEQYF. DNA of the CDR3: TGTGCCTGGAGTGTACGGCGGGATGGCTTCTACGAGCAGTACTTC. Full variable domain (outside the CDR3, taken from reference TRBV30 and TRBJ2-7): SQTIHQWPATLVQPVGSPLSLECTVEGTSNPNLYWYRQAAGRGLQLLFYSVGIGQISSEVPQNLSASRPQDRQFILSSKKLLLSDSGFYLCAWSVRRDGFYEQYFGPGTRLTVT.